This entry lists 30 T cell receptor beta chains sequenced from one sample in a study of CD8+CD57+ T cells in acquired aplastic anemia. Patients selected for sequencing had displayed CD8+CD57+ cell expansion by flow cytometry. The template for TCR beta VDJ and CDR3 sequence profiling was genomic DNA. TCRdb itself ran the reads through MiXCR, one entry per CDR3 protein. This sample has under 150,000 distinct CDR3 sequences, with over 30% found just once. Sequences were obtained from sorted CD4+, CD8+, or CD8+CD57+ T cells (not recorded which) from PBMCs. The receptor source for this set is a human donor with aplastic anemia.

This clonotype has ten or more counts. The rearrangement links TRBV29-1 to TRBJ1-1; maybe TRBD1 (6 bases). This CDR3 spans 13 amino acids. V lost 3 bases, J lost 5 bases, and 13 bases lay in between. CDR1 and CDR2 (germline): SQVTM, ANQGSEA. For the CDR3, the DNA is TGCAGCGTTGAGATGGGGCAGGGGACTGAAGCTTTCTTT. It encodes CSVEMGQGTEAFF.

The V gene is TRBV7-6, the J gene TRBJ2-3; 8 bases match TRBD1. With V trimmed by 5 bases and J by 11 bases, 3 bases remained unmatched. Germline values: CDR1 SGHVS, CDR2 FNYEAQ. The CDR3 sequence is 11 residues long. The CDR3 protein is CASSIDRGQYF. In nucleotides, the CDR3 is TGTGCCAGCAGCATCGACAGGGGGCAGTATTTT.

This clonotype was counted ten times or more. V is TRBV7-8 and J is TRBJ2-1; 12 bases map to TRBD2. The J segment lost 5 bases and the V segment lost 5 bases, leaving 4 bases of the junction unmatched. The CDR3 sequence is 15 residues long. In germline, CDR1 is SGHVS, CDR2 FQNEAQ. This CDR3 reads CASSVGLAGNNEQFF. The CDR3 DNA follows: TGTGCCAGCAGCGTTGGACTAGCGGGAAACAATGAGCAGTTCTTC.

Many counts were recorded for this clonotype. The V call is TRBV9, the J call TRBJ2-3; D ambiguous. The CDR3 runs 14 residues. Trimming shortened V by 3 bases and J by 7 bases, and 15 bases separated the two germline ends. Per germline, CDR1 SGDLS and CDR2 YYNGEE. CDR3 DNA sequence: TGTGCCAGCAGCGCAGAGACGGTGGGTCATACGCAGTATTTT. Translation gives CASSAETVGHTQYF.

At least ten counts were recorded for this clonotype. The chain links TRBV5-5 to TRBJ2-3; D call uncertain. Germline V gene data show CDR1 as SGHKS and CDR2 as YYEKEE (reference sequence). The CDR3 covers 15 residues. V was cut by 1 base and J by 3 bases, with 12 bases left in between. The CDR3 here is CASSLSKVGTDTQYF. The CDR3, as DNA: TGTGCCAGCAGCTTGAGTAAAGTGGGGACAGATACGCAGTATTTT.

The sample holds a few counts of this clonotype. The chain is built from TRBV10-3 and TRBJ2-3, with TRBD2 matching over 7 bases. Trimming cost V 10 bases and J 2 bases; bases outside gene matches: 9. Germline loops: CDR1 ENHRY, CDR2 SYGVKD. The CDR3 loop spans 14 amino acids. In DNA, the CDR3 is TGTGCCACCACTAGCGTCGAAAACACAGATACGCAGTATTTT. Residues: CATTSVENTDTQYF.

This sequence joins TRBV20-1 and TRBJ1-6, with D perhaps matching TRBD1 (5 bases). V was cut by 6 bases and J by 8 bases, with 29 bases left in between. This CDR3 spans 18 amino acids. Germline V gene sequence: CDR1 DFQATT, CDR2 SNEGSKA (reference sequence). The DNA of the CDR3 is TGCAGTGCCAGTCGCCGGGACCGTAACCCGCTTTTTGATTCACCCCTCCACTTT. Protein product: CSASRRDRNPLFDSPLHF.

A word on this clonotype: Just one base apart from a much larger clone, this may be a read error. The gene calls are TRBV7-9 and TRBJ1-2; D gene ambiguous. Germline V gives CDR1 SEHNR, CDR2 FQNEAQ (reference sequence). V was shortened by 8 bases and J by 8 bases, with 15 bases between the two germline ends. CDR3 length: 12 amino acids. This CDR3 reads CASGPQSGGYTF. DNA for the CDR3: TGTGCCAGCGGCCCCCAGTCAGGCGGCTACACCTTC. Based on the CDR3 plus reference TRBV7-9 and TRBJ1-2, the full variable domain is DTGVSQNPRHKITKRGQNVTFRCDPISEHNRLYWYRQTLGQGPEFLTYFQNEAQLEKSRLLSDRFSAERPKGSFSTLEIQRTEQGDSAMYLCASGPQSGGYTFGSGTRLTVV.

This clonotype was counted at least ten times. The rearrangement joins TRBV2 to TRBJ2-3; D is perhaps TRBD2 (6 bases). The CDR3 extends over 15 amino acids. CDR1 is SNHLY and CDR2 is FYNNEI in the germline V gene. Trimming took off 3 bases at V and 2 bases at J, with 12 bases between the two ends. CDR3 sequence reads: CASSEEGPFTDTQYF. The CDR3 DNA sequence: TGTGCCAGCAGTGAGGAGGGTCCCTTCACAGATACGCAGTATTTT.

This clonotype has just a few counts. The chain joins TRBV15 to TRBJ1-2; D unclear. This CDR3 region has 12 residues. Trimming removed 0 bases at V and 12 bases at J, with 11 bases between. CDR1 LNHNV and CDR2 YYDKDF come from the germline V gene (reference sequence). The CDR3 loop reads CATSRDRAQHTF. The DNA of the CDR3 is TGTGCCACCAGCAGAGACCGGGCCCAGCACACCTTC.

This clonotype was seen repeatedly, ten times or more. The chain joins TRBV6-1 to TRBJ2-7; 7 nucleotides agree with TRBD1. The length of the CDR3 is 16 residues. The germline gives CDR1 MNHNS, CDR2 SASEGT. Losses at the gene ends were 6 bases for V and 3 bases for J; bases not matched to a gene: 14. CDR3 in amino acids: CASSSQGVRAFYEQYF. The CDR3 coding sequence is TGTGCCAGCAGCTCTCAGGGGGTCAGGGCCTTCTACGAGCAGTACTTC.

This clonotype was found once. The rearrangement joins TRBV15 to TRBJ1-6, with 7 positions matching TRBD1. The germline V gene has CDR1 LNHNV and CDR2 YYDKDF (reference sequence). There are 17 residues in the CDR3. The trim removed 0 bases at V and 7 bases at J, leaving 9 bases unmatched. The DNA of the CDR3 is TGTGCCACCAGCAGAGAACCGGGACAGAACTTAAATTCACCCCTCCACTTT. This sequence encodes CATSREPGQNLNSPLHF.

This clonotype was picked up many times. This chain joins TRBV5-1 and TRBJ2-3; perhaps D is TRBD1 or TRBD2 (5 bases each). This CDR3 has 13 residues. Trimming stripped 4 bases from V and 0 bases from J, with 6 bases between. Germline V lookup: CDR1 SGHRS, CDR2 YFSETQ. This CDR3 reads CASSRDSTDTQYF. DNA of the CDR3: TGCGCCAGCAGCCGGGACAGCACAGATACGCAGTATTTT.

The table lists this clonotype with many counts. This chain uses TRBV19 with TRBJ2-4; D gene uncertain. Trimming shortened V by 1 base and J by 1 base, and 8 bases separated the two germline ends. CDR1 and CDR2 (germline): LNHDA, SQIVND (reference sequence). This CDR3 comprises 15 residues. CDR3 nucleotide sequence: TGTGCCAGTAGTATAGGGGGTAGGGCCAAAAACATTCAGTACTTC. It translates to CASSIGGRAKNIQYF.

This clonotype was recorded many times. The chain recombines TRBV5-4 with TRBJ2-1, with 11 bases that match TRBD2. There are 16 residues in the CDR3. Trimming removed 0 bases from V and 6 bases from J; junction bases left unmatched: 5. CDR1 is SGHNT and CDR2 is YYREEE in the germline V gene (reference sequence). In nucleotides, the CDR3 is TGTGCCAGCAGCTTGGGGGTAGCGGGGGGGCGCAATGAGCAGTTCTTC. Encoded protein: CASSLGVAGGRNEQFF.

Worth noting for this clonotype: A junction boundary mismatches the germline segment, possibly from a read error. The rearrangement uses TRBV6-1 and TRBJ1-2; D call uncertain. Germline V gene sequence: CDR1 MNHNS, CDR2 SASEGT. This CDR3 has 13 amino acids. CDR3 sequence: CASSERANYGFTF. CDR3 nucleotides: TGTGCCAGCAGTGAACGGGCTAACTATGGCTTCACCTTC.

The chain carries TRBV5-5 and TRBJ1-2; perhaps TRBD1 as D (5 bases). The CDR3 loop spans 12 amino acids. The germline V gene encodes CDR1 SGHKS and CDR2 YYEKEE (reference sequence). V shed 5 bases and J shed 7 bases, with 12 bases lying between them. CDR3 region: CASSDRRAGYTF. The CDR3 DNA is TGTGCCAGCAGTGATCGCAGGGCTGGCTACACCTTC.

This chain connects TRBV15 to TRBJ1-2; 10 bases match TRBD1. The CDR3 totals 13 residues. Germline trimming cut 5 bases from V and 7 bases from J; bases unmatched to any gene: 4. Germline values: CDR1 LNHNV, CDR2 YYDKDF (reference sequence). CDR3 amino acids: CATSPRTGGGYTF. The CDR3 DNA sequence: TGTGCCACCAGCCCAAGGACAGGGGGTGGCTACACCTTC.

This clonotype was counted at least ten times. The chain combines TRBV7-2 with TRBJ2-1; D may be TRBD2 (7 bases). Germline CDR1 SGHTA, CDR2 FQGNSA. V was shortened by 1 base and J by 4 bases, with 11 bases between the two germline ends. The CDR3 is made up of 15 amino acids. The CDR3 is CASSLVAGAYNEQFF. CDR3 DNA: TGTGCCAGCAGCTTAGTTGCGGGGGCATACAATGAGCAGTTCTTC.

This clonotype showed up many times. V usage is TRBV29-1 and J usage is TRBJ1-5; 7 bases match TRBD1. The CDR3 spans 13 residues. V was pared by 7 bases and J by 4 bases, with 7 bases of the junction left unmatched. Per the germline V gene, CDR1 is SQVTM and CDR2 is ANQGSEA. The CDR3 nucleotides read TGCAGCGCGGGGACAGCCCAAAATCAGCCCCAGCATTTT. It encodes CSAGTAQNQPQHF.

This clonotype appeared many times. This rearrangement joins TRBV7-2 to TRBJ1-5; D is unclear. Germline V gene lookup returns CDR1 SGHTA and CDR2 FQGNSA. This CDR3 region has 13 residues. Deletions cut 1 base from V and 4 bases from J, with 5 bases between. CDR3 nucleotide sequence: TGTGCCAGCAGCTTAGAGCCAAATCAGCCCCAGCATTTT. It is translated as CASSLEPNQPQHF. Looking up the rest from reference TRBV7-2 and TRBJ1-5 gives the full variable domain: GAGVSQSPSNKVTEKGKDVELRCDPISGHTALYWYRQSLGQGLEFLIYFQGNSAPDKSGLPSDRFSAERTGGSVSTLTIQRTQQEDSAVYLCASSLEPNQPQHFGDGTRLSIL.

The gene calls are TRBV10-1 and TRBJ1-2, with D maybe TRBD1 (5 bases). CDR3 length: 16 residues. V was shortened by 0 bases and J by 3 bases, with 14 bases between the two germline ends. Germline-derived CDR1 and CDR2 are WNHNN and SYGVQD (reference sequence). The CDR3 sequence is CASSESPRQTDYGYTF. The CDR3, as DNA: TGCGCCAGCAGTGAGTCGCCCCGACAGACAGACTATGGCTACACCTTC.

This clonotype appeared many times. V and J are TRBV11-1 and TRBJ2-1; 8 bases are a match to TRBD1. Germline V gives CDR1 SGHAT, CDR2 FQDESV (reference sequence). V dropped 5 bases and J dropped 8; count of bases not matched to a gene: 8. The CDR3 covers 14 residues. The CDR3 loop reads CASSGRTGRDEQFF. CDR3 coding DNA: TGTGCCAGCAGCGGCCGGACAGGGCGCGATGAGCAGTTCTTC.

This clonotype was seen ten or more times. DNA of the CDR3: TGCAGTGCTACCCGGGACAGGCTTAATGACGAGCAGTACTTC. Protein: CSATRDRLNDEQYF. The chain joins TRBV20-1 to TRBJ2-7; 8 nucleotides align to TRBD1. With 4 bases clipped from V and 5 bases from J, the junction kept 10 bases outside the gene matches. Germline values: CDR1 DFQATT, CDR2 SNEGSKA (reference sequence). CDR3 size: 14 residues.

In its sample, this clonotype was seen many times. This chain joins TRBV7-2 and TRBJ2-1, with TRBD1 matching 9 bases. This CDR3 has 15 amino acids. The V gene end was trimmed by 1 base and the J gene end by 6 bases; junction bases not matched to a gene: 4. The germline CDR1 and CDR2 sequences are SGHTA and FQGNSA. The CDR3 reads CASSLGTQGANEQFF. The CDR3 DNA is TGTGCCAGCAGCTTAGGAACACAGGGGGCCAATGAGCAGTTCTTC.

Comment on this clonotype: A junction end diverges from the germline sequence, so it may reflect a read error. The rearrangement joins TRBV20-1 to TRBJ2-3; 13 bases map to TRBD2. The CDR3 spans 17 residues. The V gene's germline CDR1 is DFQATT and CDR2 SNEGSKA (reference sequence). The CDR3 sequence is CSAGDLGTSGDSDTQYF. The CDR3 coding sequence is TGCAGTGCTGGAGATCTCGGGACTAGCGGGGACTCAGATACGCAGTATTTT.

This clonotype was seen just once. The V and J genes are TRBV7-2 and TRBJ1-1; 7 bases align to TRBD1. Germline CDR1 and CDR2: SGHTA and FQGNSA. The trim removed 0 bases at V and 1 base at J, leaving 2 bases unmatched. The CDR3 covers 15 residues. The CDR3 region is CASSLATGTNTEAFF. For the CDR3, the DNA is TGTGCCAGCAGCTTAGCGACAGGGACGAACACTGAAGCTTTCTTT.

This clonotype was picked up many times. The chain joins TRBV29-1 to TRBJ2-5; unclear D gene. This CDR3 is built from 12 residues. The germline V gene encodes CDR1 SQVTM and CDR2 ANQGSEA. Trimming removed 7 bases at V and 2 bases at J, with 11 bases between. The CDR3 DNA reads as TGCAGCGCGCCGGGTCTGCAAGAGACCCAGTACTTC. Protein: CSAPGLQETQYF.

In this sample, this clonotype turned up many times. The genes are TRBV20-1 and TRBJ2-7; 9 positions agree with TRBD1. Per germline, CDR1 DFQATT and CDR2 SNEGSKA (reference sequence). The CDR3 has 16 residues. V dropped 5 bases and J dropped 3; count of bases not matched to a gene: 14. CDR3 DNA: TGCAGTGCTTTCGGGGTGGGAGACAGGGGGAACTACGAGCAGTACTTC. Protein product: CSAFGVGDRGNYEQYF.

This clonotype was seen ten or more times. V gene TRBV12-3 or TRBV12-4 combines with J gene TRBJ1-1; no firm D call. The CDR3 length is 13 residues. Between the trimmed V and J ends, which lost 7 bases and 6 bases, there was a span of 15 bases. CDR3: CASKPLWGAEAFF. For the CDR3, the DNA is TGTGCCAGCAAACCTTTGTGGGGAGCTGAAGCTTTCTTT.